Following are 13 T cell receptor beta chains from one sample sequenced in a study of cytomegalovirus exposure and HLA in healthy donors. Primers for the PCR totalled 60 Vbeta and 13 Jbeta. Profiling relied on immunoSEQ multiplex PCR, and the TCRdb table lists in-frame clones only, not all of them. The data contain some 110,000 clones, around 70% of them singletons. Sequencing input: PBMCs. All receptors come from a boy aged 5-17 years in good health and CMV-seronegative.

This clone showed up just a few times. The chain recombines TRBV5-1 with TRBJ1-1, with 7 bases fitting TRBD1. The germline CDR1 and CDR2 sequences are SGHRS and YFSETQ. This CDR3 is built from 13 residues. J was trimmed by 4 bases and V by 2 bases; bases with no gene match: 2. The DNA of the CDR3 is TGCGCCAGCAGCTTCCCAGGGGGCACTGAAGCTTTCTTT. Its translation is CASSFPGGTEAFF.

This chain links TRBV19 with TRBJ1-2; D might be TRBD1 (5 bases). Looked up from germline, CDR1 is LNHDA and CDR2 is SQIVND (reference sequence). The CDR3 contains 15 residues. V was trimmed by 6 bases and J by 4 bases, leaving 18 bases between them. The CDR3 coding sequence is TGTGCCAGTAGAGGCGGGACTCCAGCCATCTATGGCTACACCTTC. The encoded protein is CASRGGTPAIYGYTF.

This chain connects TRBV30 to TRBJ2-7; 7 nucleotides align to TRBD1. Per the germline V gene, CDR1 is GTSNPN and CDR2 is SVGIG (reference sequence). The trim removed 0 bases at V and 2 bases at J, leaving 16 bases unmatched. CDR3 length equals 18 residues. CDR3 sequence reads: CAWSVPPQWTGDTYEQYF. CDR3 sequence (DNA): TGTGCCTGGAGTGTTCCACCCCAATGGACAGGAGACACCTACGAGCAGTACTTC.

The chain combines TRBV7-9 with TRBJ2-1, with 9 bases that match TRBD2. The CDR3 covers 16 residues. Germline CDR1 SEHNR, CDR2 FQNEAQ (reference sequence). The V gene end was trimmed by 4 bases and the J gene end by 4 bases; junction bases not matched to a gene: 8. CDR3 protein: CASSSAGTSRYNEQFF. The DNA of the CDR3 is TGTGCCAGCAGCTCGGCGGGGACTAGCAGATACAATGAGCAGTTCTTC.

The chain combines TRBV9 with TRBJ1-1; no reliable D call. The germline V gene encodes CDR1 SGDLS and CDR2 YYNGEE. This CDR3 has 14 residues. Deletions cut 0 bases from V and 0 bases from J, with 6 bases between. CDR3 in amino acids: CASSVGSLNTEAFF. The CDR3 coding sequence is TGTGCCAGCAGCGTAGGGAGCTTGAACACTGAAGCTTTCTTT.

This chain connects TRBV28 to TRBJ1-5; TRBD1 matches at 7 bases. CDR3 length: 15 residues. The germline V gene encodes CDR1 MDHEN and CDR2 SYDVKM. V lost 3 bases and J lost 1; bases outside the gene matches: 3. The CDR3 DNA sequence: TGTGCCAGCAGTTTTCCAGGGGGGAGCAATCAGCCCCAGCATTTT. The encoded protein is CASSFPGGSNQPQHF.

This clone was observed a few times. The chain links TRBV21-1 to TRBJ1-5; the DNA was not used to check the table's D call, TRBD1. TRBV21-1 is recorded as a pseudogene. This CDR3 is 16 amino acids long. CDR3 in amino acids: CASALRGMYSNQPQHF. CDR3 in DNA: TGTGCCAGCGCCTTGAGGGGGATGTATAGCAATCAGCCCCAGCATTTT.

The CDR3 here is CASSLLVYTGELFF. DNA of the CDR3: TGTGCCAGCAGCTTGTTAGTCTATACCGGGGAGCTGTTTTTT. V usage is TRBV7-9 and J usage is TRBJ2-2; D gene unclear. V lost 3 bases to trimming and J lost 5 bases, with 10 bases between them. The CDR3 has 14 amino acids. Germline CDR1 SEHNR, CDR2 FQNEAQ (reference sequence).

Only a few counts were recorded for this clone. This chain uses TRBV5-1 with TRBJ2-1, with 12 bases that match TRBD2. The CDR3 extends over 15 amino acids. CDR1 and CDR2 from the germline V gene are SGHRS and YFSETQ. V gave up 4 bases and J gave up 7 bases; unmatched junction bases: 6. CDR3 sequence (DNA): TGCGCCAGCAGCCTAGGACTAGCGGGGTTAAATGAGCAGTTCTTC. Residues: CASSLGLAGLNEQFF.

The CDR3, as DNA: TGTGCCAGCAGCTCTACAGGGAACCCCGGCTACAATGAGCAGTTCTTC. This sequence encodes CASSSTGNPGYNEQFF. The rearrangement joins TRBV7-3 to TRBJ2-1, with a weak D call TRBD1 (6 bases). Per the germline V gene, CDR1 is SGHTA and CDR2 is FQGTGA. The CDR3 spans 16 residues. Trimming took off 4 bases at V and 3 bases at J, with 16 bases between the two ends.

This rearrangement joins TRBV27 to TRBJ2-1; 12 nucleotides align to TRBD2. The CDR3 runs 14 residues. The V and J ends lost 8 bases and 7 bases, in that order; junction bases with no gene match: 6. Looked up from germline, CDR1 is MNHEY and CDR2 is SMNVEV (reference sequence). The CDR3 loop is CASRLAGEVNEQFF. Here the CDR3 DNA reads TGTGCCAGCCGACTAGCGGGGGAAGTGAATGAGCAGTTCTTC.

The chain is built from TRBV30 and TRBJ2-1; D remains ambiguous. V lost 0 bases and J lost 0, with 6 bases in between. Per the germline V gene, CDR1 is GTSNPN and CDR2 is SVGIG (reference sequence). CDR3 length: 14 residues. DNA of the CDR3: TGTGCCTGGAGTGTACGGAGCTCCTACAATGAGCAGTTCTTC. It codes for CAWSVRSSYNEQFF.

The chain is built from TRBV6-6 and TRBJ1-1, with 9 bases lining up with TRBD1. CDR1 is MNHNY and CDR2 is SVGAGI in the germline V gene (reference sequence). The CDR3 totals 14 residues. The V gene end was trimmed by 6 bases and the J gene end by 5 bases; junction bases not matched to a gene: 7. The CDR3: CASSWGQGLTEAFF. The DNA of the CDR3 is TGTGCCAGCAGCTGGGGACAGGGCTTAACTGAAGCTTTCTTT.